This paragraph reports one TCR beta chain. PCR was performed using 60 Vbeta and 13 Jbeta primers. The method was immunoSEQ multiplex PCR; TCRdb's version includes in-frame clones alone and lacks a portion of them. Among approximately 120,000 clones listed, over 70% were seen once. This sample stems from a study of cytomegalovirus exposure and HLA in healthy donors. Trimming cost V 10 bases and J 2 bases; bases outside gene matches: 11. CDR1 is MDHEN, CDR2 SYDVKM, per germline. The CDR3 covers 15 residues. The sequence came from a man aged 35 to 55 in good health and CMV-seropositive. Sequenced input: PBMCs. The chain combines TRBV28 with TRBJ2-7; 10 nucleotides agree with TRBD1. CDR3 DNA sequence: TGTGCCACCCTATCTCTCGGACAGGGGGCCTACGAGCAGTACTTC. It specifies CATLSLGQGAYEQYF.